The present T cell receptor beta chain was sequenced within a study of shared clonotypes between healthy human individuals. Data came from immunoSEQ multiplex PCR; TCRdb stores just in-frame clones and leaves some out. The sample includes a few million clones, roughly 93% seen only once; the top ten take approximately 1.7%. CDR1 and CDR2 (germline): SSHAT, FNYEAQ (reference sequence). The V and J ends lost 1 base and 2 bases respectively, with 12 bases between them. The length of the CDR3 is 15 residues. Naive-designated CD8 cells lacked CD45RO, were positively enriched for CCR7, and omitted terminally differentiated effector memory CD45RA+ cells.

V usage is TRBV7-7 and J usage is TRBJ2-7; D may be TRBD1 or TRBD2 (5 bases each). Source material: naive CD8+ T cells from PBMCs. The TCR comes from a man aged 18 to 29 in good health. Some clones in this sample may be carry-over from other donors' samples. CDR3 amino acids: CASSLGEGTPYEQYF. In DNA form, the CDR3 reads TGTGCCAGCAGCTTAGGAGAGGGGACCCCCTACGAGCAGTACTTC.